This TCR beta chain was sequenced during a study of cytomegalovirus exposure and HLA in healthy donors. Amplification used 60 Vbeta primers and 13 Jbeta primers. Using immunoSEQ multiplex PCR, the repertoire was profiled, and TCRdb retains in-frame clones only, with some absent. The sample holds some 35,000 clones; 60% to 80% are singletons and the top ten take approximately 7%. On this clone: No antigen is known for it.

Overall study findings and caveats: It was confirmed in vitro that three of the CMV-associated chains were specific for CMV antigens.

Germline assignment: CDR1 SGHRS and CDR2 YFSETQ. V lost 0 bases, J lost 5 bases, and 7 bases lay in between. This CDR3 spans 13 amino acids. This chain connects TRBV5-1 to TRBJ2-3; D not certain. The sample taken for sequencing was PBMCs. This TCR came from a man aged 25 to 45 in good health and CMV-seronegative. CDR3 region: CASSLGSQDTQYF. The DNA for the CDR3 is TGCGCCAGCAGCTTGGGCAGTCAAGATACGCAGTATTTT.